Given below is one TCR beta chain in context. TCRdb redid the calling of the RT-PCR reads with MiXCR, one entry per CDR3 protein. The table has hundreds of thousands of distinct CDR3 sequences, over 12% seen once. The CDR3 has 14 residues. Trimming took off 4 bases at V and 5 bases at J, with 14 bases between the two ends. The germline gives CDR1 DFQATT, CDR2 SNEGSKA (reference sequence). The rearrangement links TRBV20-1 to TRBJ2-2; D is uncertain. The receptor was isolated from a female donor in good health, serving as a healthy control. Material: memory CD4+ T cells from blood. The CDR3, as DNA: TGCAGTGCTAACCTGCGACGGACGACCGGGGAGCTGTTTTTT. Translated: CSANLRRTTGELFF.